The 32 T cell receptor beta chains reported below all come from one sample, sequenced in a study of T cell repertoires in cytomegalovirus infection (dated by TCRdb to the late 2010s). Sequencing took place on an Illumina HiSeq 1500. TCRdb cleaned the public reads at Q25 with fastp, built clones with MiXCR and kept in-frame beta chains. Entries that share a CDR3 protein sequence are merged under the most common genes and DNA. The sample table records 630,000 or so distinct CDR3 sequences; approximately 24% of these occur just once. Under 8.5% of the sample comes from the top ten. Material for sequencing was CD8+ T cells from PBMCs. The receptor source for this set is a human donor in good health (CMV status not recorded). Some clones in this sample may be carry-over from other donors' samples.

This clonotype was counted ten times or more. The rearrangement joins TRBV6-1 to TRBJ2-1; possibly TRBD2 for D (5 bases). The V end lost 1 base, the J end lost 2 bases, and 12 bases lay between the germline ends. This CDR3 region has 16 residues. The V gene's germline CDR1 is MNHNS and CDR2 SASEGT. CDR3 bases: TGTGCCAGCAGTGAAGGGAGAGGGAGCCCCTACAATGAGCAGTTCTTC. It yields the protein CASSEGRGSPYNEQFF.

The J gene is TRBJ2-7, the V gene TRBV27; a possible D gene is TRBD2 (7 bases). Trimming removed 8 bases at V and 3 bases at J, with 11 bases between. Looked up from germline, CDR1 is MNHEY and CDR2 is SMNVEV (reference sequence). CDR3 length: 12 amino acids. CDR3 bases: TGTGCCAGCCGGGGAGGGGGCTACGAGCAGTACTTC. It codes for CASRGGGYEQYF.

This clonotype was observed a few times. The V call is TRBV6-5, the J call TRBJ2-1; TRBD1 agrees at 7 bases. The CDR3 extends over 20 amino acids. Trimming cost V 0 bases and J 6 bases; bases outside gene matches: 20. Germline CDR1 is MNHEY and CDR2 is SVGAGI. This CDR3 is CASSYSSYTGQTGIGNEQFF. The DNA of the CDR3 is TGTGCCAGCAGTTACTCGTCGTATACGGGTCAGACAGGGATTGGCAATGAGCAGTTCTTC.

This clonotype was counted a few times. The CDR3 protein is CASSSIESPDTQYF. CDR3 DNA sequence: TGTGCCAGCAGTTCTATTGAGAGTCCAGATACGCAGTATTTT. V gene TRBV28 combines with J gene TRBJ2-3; D uncertain. CDR1 is MDHEN, CDR2 SYDVKM, per germline. Trimming cost V 4 bases and J 4 bases, with 12 bases left between them. The CDR3 runs to 14 residues. Full variable domain (rest looked up from reference TRBV28 and TRBJ2-3): DVKVTQSSRYLVKRTGEKVFLECVQDMDHENMFWYRQDPGLGLRLIYFSYDVKMKEKGDIPEGYSVSREKKERFSLILESASTNQTSMYLCASSSIESPDTQYFGPGTRLTVL.

This clonotype has more than one count but fewer than ten. This chain joins TRBV27 and TRBJ1-2; 11 bases are shared with TRBD1. Germline V gene lookup returns CDR1 MNHEY and CDR2 SMNVEV (reference sequence). The CDR3 is made up of 15 amino acids. V dropped 3 bases and J dropped 6; count of bases not matched to a gene: 6. The DNA of the CDR3 is TGTGCCAGCAGTTTCGGCGGGACAGGGGGAAATGGCTACACCTTC. Translation: CASSFGGTGGNGYTF.

This clonotype was counted between two and nine times. The gene calls are TRBV4-3 and TRBJ2-1; 12 bases align to TRBD2. Germline CDR1 LGHNA, CDR2 YSLEER. V shed 1 base and J 8 bases; nucleotides not matched to a gene: 6. The CDR3 is made up of 16 amino acids. The CDR3 nucleotides read TGCGCCAGCAGCCAAGTTCTAGCGGGGGGGTTCGATGAGCAGTTCTTC. This sequence encodes CASSQVLAGGFDEQFF.

This clonotype was seen a handful of times. The chain has TRBV15 and TRBJ2-7; possibly TRBD1 or TRBD2 for D (6 bases each). Germline CDR1 reads LNHNV; CDR2 reads YYDKDF (reference sequence). This CDR3 is 15 amino acids long. Between the trimmed V and J ends, which lost 3 bases and 3 bases, there was a span of 15 bases. The CDR3 loop is CATSSQKGGNYEQYV. CDR3 bases: TGTGCCACCAGCAGCCAAAAGGGGGGTAACTACGAGCAGTACGTC.

This clonotype was counted many times. V gene TRBV7-6 combines with J gene TRBJ2-1, with 9 bases that match TRBD1. Germline V CDR1 and CDR2: SGHVS, FNYEAQ. V dropped 2 bases and J dropped 1; count of bases not matched to a gene: 3. This CDR3 is built from 16 residues. This chain's CDR3 is CASSLFGTGSYNEQFF. DNA for the CDR3: TGTGCCAGCAGCTTATTCGGGACAGGGTCCTACAATGAGCAGTTCTTC.

This chain joins TRBV29-1 and TRBJ2-1, with 7 bases fitting TRBD1. CDR3 length: 14 residues. Germline CDR1 reads SQVTM; CDR2 reads ANQGSEA. V lost 6 bases and J lost 5; bases outside the gene matches: 10. The CDR3 DNA reads TGCAGCGTACTAAACGGGACAGCCAACAATGAGCAGTTCTTC. As protein: CSVLNGTANNEQFF.

The V call is TRBV20-1, the J call TRBJ2-7, with unresolved D. Per the germline V gene, CDR1 is DFQATT and CDR2 is SNEGSKA (reference sequence). V was clipped by 3 bases and J by 1 base, with 10 bases between them. CDR3 length equals 13 residues. The CDR3 DNA sequence: TGCAGTGCTAGCCCCGCAGAGTCCTACGAGCAGTACGTC. Its protein is CSASPAESYEQYV.

The V gene is TRBV2, the J gene TRBJ2-1; 7 bases agree with TRBD2. The germline V gene encodes CDR1 SNHLY and CDR2 FYNNEI. Losses at the gene ends were 4 bases for V and 7 bases for J; bases not matched to a gene: 7. The CDR3 length is 14 residues. The CDR3 nucleotides are TGTGCCAGCAGTGGGGGGGGGTTCGGGAATGAGCAGTTCTTC. Translation: CASSGGGFGNEQFF.

This clonotype was counted ten times or more. CDR3 bases: TGCGCCAGCAGCCAACCGTCCTTCGGGGGAGATGAGCAGTTCTTC. It is translated as CASSQPSFGGDEQFF. This sequence joins TRBV4-1 and TRBJ2-1, with D possibly TRBD2 on 6 matching bases. The V end lost 2 bases, the J end lost 8 bases, and 16 bases lay between the germline ends. The length of the CDR3 is 15 residues. Germline CDR1 and CDR2: MGHRA and YSYEKL.

The rearrangement joins TRBV28 to TRBJ1-2; D perhaps matches TRBD1 (6 bases). CDR3 length: 17 residues. V lost 1 base and J 4 bases, leaving 19 bases between the germline ends. The germline gives CDR1 MDHEN, CDR2 SYDVKM. The CDR3 DNA follows: TGTGCCAGCAGTTTATCACCGGACAGTCCCAGCCCCTATGGCTACACCTTC. Its protein product is CASSLSPDSPSPYGYTF.

The chain employs TRBV5-8 and TRBJ1-1; D not certain. The CDR3 runs 13 residues. Trimming cost V 3 bases and J 8 bases, with 14 bases left between them. Per germline, CDR1 SGHTS and CDR2 YDEGEE. The CDR3 DNA reads as TGTGCCAGCAGCTCGTGGACGGATCTCGAAGCTTTCTTT. Translation gives CASSSWTDLEAFF.

V gene TRBV15 combines with J gene TRBJ1-1, with unresolved D. V dropped 0 bases and J dropped 0 bases, with 8 bases sitting between them. The germline gives CDR1 LNHNV, CDR2 YYDKDF (reference sequence). The CDR3 is 15 residues long. DNA of the CDR3: TGTGCCACCAGCAGAGAAGCAGGAGTGAACACTGAAGCTTTCTTT. Its translation is CATSREAGVNTEAFF.

This clonotype was observed a few times. V and J are TRBV25-1 and TRBJ2-2; no definite D call. The CDR3 covers 14 residues. Germline CDR1 and CDR2: MGHDK and SYGVNS. With 1 base removed from V and 1 base from J, the gap between germline ends came to 4 bases. CDR3 DNA sequence: TGTGCCAGCAGTGAATGGCGGAACACCGGGGAGCTGTTTTTT. Translated: CASSEWRNTGELFF.

The rearrangement joins TRBV4-2 to TRBJ1-3; weak D call: TRBD1 (5 bases). CDR3 size: 16 residues. Trimming stripped 0 bases from V and 0 bases from J, with 9 bases between. The V gene's germline CDR1 is LGHNA and CDR2 YNFKEQ. CDR3: CASSQDLTGSGNTIYF. The CDR3 coding sequence is TGTGCCAGCAGCCAAGATCTTACAGGCTCTGGAAACACCATATATTTT.

The chain is built from TRBV7-9 and TRBJ1-4, with D hard to call. The germline V gene has CDR1 SEHNR and CDR2 FQNEAQ (reference sequence). This CDR3 region has 19 residues. V was clipped by 6 bases and J by 4 bases, with 27 bases between them. The CDR3 region has the DNA TGTGCCAGCAGTTCGGACCGATGGGATCAGATCAAACATAATGAAAAACTGTTTTTT. Residues: CASSSDRWDQIKHNEKLFF. Filled out from reference TRBV7-9 and TRBJ1-4, the complete variable domain reads DTGVSQNPRHKITKRGQNVTFRCDPISEHNRLYWYRQTLGQGPEFLTYFQNEAQLEKSRLLSDRFSAERPKGSFSTLEIQRTEQGDSAMYLCASSSDRWDQIKHNEKLFFGSGTQLSVL.

This clonotype was observed many times. The CDR3 region is CASSPSGLAGGHYNEQFF. CDR3 nucleotide sequence: TGTGCCAGCAGCCCATCGGGACTAGCGGGGGGGCATTACAATGAGCAGTTCTTC. The chain links TRBV7-2 to TRBJ2-1; 16 bases agree with TRBD2. CDR1 is SGHTA, CDR2 FQGNSA, per germline. The CDR3 spans 18 residues. Trimming took 5 bases from V and 4 from J; bases not matched to a gene: 8. Full variable domain (remainder filled in from reference TRBV7-2 and TRBJ2-1): GAGVSQSPSNKVTEKGKDVELRCDPISGHTALYWYRQSLGQGLEFLIYFQGNSAPDKSGLPSDRFSAERTGGSVSTLTIQRTQQEDSAVYLCASSPSGLAGGHYNEQFFGPGTRLTVL.

This clonotype was counted between two and nine times. The chain employs TRBV6-1 and TRBJ1-1, with D unclear. The germline gives CDR1 MNHNS, CDR2 SASEGT. V was clipped by 4 bases and J by 1 base, with 7 bases between them. This CDR3 contains 13 residues. CDR3 coding DNA: TGTGCCAGCAGTGTTAACGGGAACACTGAAGCTTTCTTT. It translates to CASSVNGNTEAFF.

Concerning this clonotype: A much bigger clone sits one base away, suggesting this may be a read error. This chain connects TRBV2 to TRBJ2-7, with D hard to call. The V end was cut by 10 bases, the J end by 2 bases, with 12 bases between. Germline values: CDR1 SNHLY, CDR2 FYNNEI. The CDR3 runs to 12 residues. The DNA for the CDR3 is TGTGCCAACCACTCTGGACCCTACGAGCAGTACTTC. It encodes CANHSGPYEQYF.

The genes are TRBV6-2 or TRBV6-3 and TRBJ2-7, with D tentatively TRBD2 (6 bases). The germline CDR1 and CDR2 sequences are MNHEY and SVGEGT. The CDR3 length is 12 residues. The CDR3 sequence is CASSSGNGRGFV. DNA of the CDR3: TGTGCCAGCAGTTCCGGAAACGGGCGGGGATTCGTC.

This clonotype turned up a few times. The chain combines TRBV4-1 with TRBJ1-1, with D uncertain. The germline CDR1 and CDR2 sequences are MGHRA and YSYEKL. Trimming cost V 1 base and J 0 bases, with 9 bases left between them. The CDR3 runs to 15 residues. The CDR3 loop is CASSQGTGMNTEAFF. As DNA, the CDR3 is TGCGCCAGCAGCCAAGGGACTGGAATGAACACTGAAGCTTTCTTT.

This clonotype was detected a few times. The J gene is TRBJ2-7, the V gene TRBV9, with D uncertain. CDR3 length equals 15 residues. The V gene lost 0 bases and the J gene lost 2 bases, with 12 bases spanning the gap. Germline assignment: CDR1 SGDLS and CDR2 YYNGEE. The CDR3 region is CASSVDPGRPYEQYF. In nucleotides, the CDR3 is TGTGCCAGCAGCGTAGATCCGGGCCGACCCTACGAGCAGTACTTC.

The chain employs TRBV7-6 and TRBJ1-1; D remains unclear. Trimming shortened V by 5 bases and J by 6 bases, and 22 bases separated the two germline ends. CDR1 and CDR2 from the germline V gene are SGHVS and FNYEAQ. This CDR3 region has 16 residues. CDR3 in amino acids: CASSQNALGYDPEAFF. The CDR3 DNA follows: TGTGCCAGCAGCCAGAACGCCTTGGGCTACGACCCTGAAGCTTTCTTT.

In its sample, this clonotype was seen a few times. The genes are TRBV6-6 and TRBJ2-7; TRBD2 matches 7 bases. V trimming: 6 bases; J trimming: 5 bases; junction bases outside the gene matches: 13. The germline gives CDR1 MNHNY, CDR2 SVGAGI (reference sequence). The CDR3 has 15 residues. This chain's CDR3 is CASRLRGNPYDEQYF. The CDR3 nucleotides read TGTGCCAGCAGGCTGCGGGGGAACCCCTACGACGAGCAGTACTTC.

The rearrangement uses TRBV5-5 and TRBJ2-1; D call uncertain. The ends were cut back, 2 bases at V and 2 bases at J, with 11 bases in the middle. Germline V gene data show CDR1 as SGHKS and CDR2 as YYEKEE (reference sequence). This CDR3 has 15 residues. The CDR3 DNA reads as TGTGCCAGCAGCTTCACCTTCAACCCCTACAATGAGCAGTTCTTC. Its protein product is CASSFTFNPYNEQFF.

The chain's CDR3 is CASTSGGGGEQFF. As DNA, the CDR3 is TGTGCCAGCACCTCAGGCGGCGGGGGAGAGCAGTTCTTC. The chain recombines TRBV6-2 or TRBV6-3 with TRBJ2-1, with 7 bases matching TRBD2. This CDR3 comprises 13 residues. Trimming cost V 7 bases and J 10 bases; bases outside gene matches: 10. Germline values: CDR1 MNHEY, CDR2 SVGEGT.

This clonotype showed up just a few times. The rearrangement joins TRBV11-2 to TRBJ1-2; tentatively, D is TRBD1 (5 bases). CDR1 SGHAT and CDR2 FQNNGV come from the germline V gene. CDR3 length: 13 amino acids. V lost 4 bases to trimming and J lost 13 bases, with 19 bases between them. In DNA form, the CDR3 reads TGTGCCAGCAGCTCTGGGGTGACAGCCGCTGCCACCTTC. This sequence encodes CASSSGVTAAATF.

This clonotype was seen a handful of times. The chain combines TRBV6-1 with TRBJ2-1, with a possible D match to TRBD1 (6 bases). From germline, CDR1 is MNHNS and CDR2 SASEGT. This CDR3 has 18 amino acids. Trimming stripped 3 bases from V and 0 bases from J, with 18 bases between. The CDR3 region has the DNA TGTGCCAGCAGTGATTCCCCCAACAGGGACGGCTCCTACAATGAGCAGTTCTTC. This codes for CASSDSPNRDGSYNEQFF.

The sample holds a few counts of this clonotype. This chain links TRBV6-8 with TRBJ2-2, with 8 bases identical to TRBD2. V shed 5 bases and J 0 bases; nucleotides not matched to a gene: 11. Germline loops: CDR1 MNHGY, CDR2 SAAAGT. This CDR3 region has 18 residues. The CDR3 is CASSTPTSGSSNTGELFF. The CDR3, as DNA: TGTGCCAGCAGTACCCCTACTAGCGGCTCTTCGAACACCGGGGAGCTGTTTTTT.

This clonotype was picked up many times. J is TRBJ2-7 and V is TRBV12-3 or TRBV12-4, with D possibly being TRBD1 (6 bases). The V end lost 8 bases, the J end lost 2 bases, and 13 bases lay between the germline ends. There are 13 residues in the CDR3. The CDR3, as DNA: TGTGCCAGCGGAAGGGGGAACGCCTACGAGCAGTACTTC. Protein: CASGRGNAYEQYF.